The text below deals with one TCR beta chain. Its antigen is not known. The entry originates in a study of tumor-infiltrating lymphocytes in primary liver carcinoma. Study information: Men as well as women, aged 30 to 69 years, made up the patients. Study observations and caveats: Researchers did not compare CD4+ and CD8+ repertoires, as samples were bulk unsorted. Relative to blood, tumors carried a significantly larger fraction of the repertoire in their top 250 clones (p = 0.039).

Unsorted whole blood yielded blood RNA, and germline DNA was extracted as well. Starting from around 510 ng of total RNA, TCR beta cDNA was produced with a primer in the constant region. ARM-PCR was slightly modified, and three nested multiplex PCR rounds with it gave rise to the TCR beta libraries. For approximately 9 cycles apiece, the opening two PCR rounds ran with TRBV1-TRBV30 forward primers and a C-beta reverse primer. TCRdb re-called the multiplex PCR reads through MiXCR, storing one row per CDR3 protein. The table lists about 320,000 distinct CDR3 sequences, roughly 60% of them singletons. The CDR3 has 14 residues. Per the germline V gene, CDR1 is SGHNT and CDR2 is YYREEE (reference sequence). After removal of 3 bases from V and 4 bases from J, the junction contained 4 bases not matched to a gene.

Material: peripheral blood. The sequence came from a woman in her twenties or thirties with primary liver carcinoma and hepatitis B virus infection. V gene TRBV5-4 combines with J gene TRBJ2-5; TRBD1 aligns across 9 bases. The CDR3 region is CASSSGTGRETQYF. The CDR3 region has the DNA TGTGCCAGCAGCTCCGGGACAGGGAGAGAGACCCAGTACTTC.